This section outlines one T cell receptor (beta chain) sequence together with its context. Its antigen is unknown. Documented treatment: over 15 received Ad26.COV2.S at low or high dose, single or two shots; 5 received placebo; per-sample allocation not given. The study sampled participants on day 63 after the first vaccine or placebo injection. This sample was taken from a study of Ad26.COV2.S vaccination and SARS-CoV-2 variants. Study results and caveats: Substantial breadth in spike-specific CD8+ and CD4+ T cell responses was reportedly seen after vaccination.

The CDR3 loop spans 12 amino acids. Trimming cost V 2 bases and J 3 bases, with 4 bases left between them. CDR1 is SGHNT and CDR2 is YENEEA in the germline V gene. Clones were sequenced by immunoSEQ multiplex PCR, and TCRdb holds only the in-frame ones, with some missing. Here the sample spans around 400,000 clones, roughly 85% being singletons. The genes are TRBV11-3 and TRBJ2-5, with no clear D. This clonotype was obtained from a person aged 18-60 years who received the Ad26.COV2.S COVID-19 vaccine or a placebo. Sequenced here: peripheral blood, sampled in a trial of Ad26.COV2.S vaccine versus placebo. This CDR3 reads CASSLWEETQYF. The CDR3 nucleotides read TGTGCCAGCAGCTTATGGGAAGAGACCCAGTACTTC.